The 17 T cell receptor beta chains reported below all come from one sample, sequenced in a study of cytomegalovirus exposure and HLA in healthy donors. PCR amplification relied on 60 Vbeta primers (plus 13 Jbeta primers). TCRdb's copy holds only in-frame clones and misses some; the assay was immunoSEQ multiplex PCR. The sample carries about 130,000 clones, 74% recorded once. Sequenced: PBMCs. All receptors come from a woman between 50 and 59 years old in good health and CMV-seropositive.

The chain employs TRBV11-2 and TRBJ2-3, with TRBD1 matching over 7 bases. This CDR3 has 16 residues. With V trimmed by 5 bases and J by 2 bases, 10 bases remained unmatched. CDR1 is SGHAT, CDR2 FQNNGV, per germline. The CDR3 protein is CASSRRGQFNTDTQYF. The CDR3 DNA is TGTGCCAGCAGCCGACGGGGACAGTTTAACACAGATACGCAGTATTTT.

The chain joins TRBV4-1 to TRBJ1-6; D remains unclear. The V end lost 2 bases, the J end lost 7 bases, and 9 bases lay between the germline ends. In germline, CDR1 is MGHRA, CDR2 YSYEKL. The CDR3 is 14 amino acids. This chain's CDR3 is CASSQPGINSPLHF. The CDR3 DNA is TGCGCCAGCAGCCAACCAGGCATAAATTCACCCCTCCACTTT.

The chain carries TRBV6-5 and TRBJ1-2; the D is unclear. Germline CDR1 and CDR2: MNHEY and SVGAGI. Trimming stripped 3 bases from V and 4 bases from J, with 12 bases between. This CDR3 has 14 amino acids. CDR3 region: CASSYSEGFYGYTF. The CDR3 bases are TGTGCCAGCAGTTATTCAGAGGGTTTCTATGGCTACACCTTC.

The J gene is TRBJ2-1, the V gene TRBV6-5; 9 nucleotides align to TRBD1. Germline V lookup: CDR1 MNHEY, CDR2 SVGAGI. This CDR3 has 13 amino acids. V lost 7 bases, J lost 6 bases, and 4 bases stayed unmatched. The CDR3 here is CASIGTGPNEQFF. CDR3 coding DNA: TGTGCCAGCATCGGGACAGGGCCCAATGAGCAGTTCTTC.

The rearrangement joins TRBV5-6 to TRBJ1-4, with TRBD1 matching over 8 bases. V shed 4 bases and J 8 bases; nucleotides not matched to a gene: 7. The CDR3 consists of 14 residues. Germline assignment: CDR1 SGHDT and CDR2 YYEEEE. Written as DNA, the CDR3 is TGTGCCAGCAGCAGTGGGACAGGTGGGGAAAAACTGTTTTTT. It specifies CASSSGTGGEKLFF.

A single count supports this clone. V and J are TRBV5-6 and TRBJ1-2; D not certain. V lost 0 bases to trimming and J lost 2 bases, with 11 bases between them. Germline-derived CDR1 and CDR2 are SGHDT and YYEEEE. CDR3 size: 15 residues. The CDR3 bases are TGTGCCAGCAGCTTGGACAATCTCCCCAACTATGGCTACACCTTC. Protein product: CASSLDNLPNYGYTF.

The rearrangement links TRBV18 to TRBJ1-1, with TRBD1 identical over 8 bases. CDR1 and CDR2 (germline): KGHSH, LQKENI. The CDR3 covers 13 residues. The V and J ends lost 6 bases and 1 base, in that order; junction bases with no gene match: 1. The CDR3 bases are TGTGCCAGCTCCCAGGGGGCGAACACTGAAGCTTTCTTT. Protein: CASSQGANTEAFF.

The sample holds one count of this clone. This chain joins TRBV28 and TRBJ1-2; D is undetermined. CDR3 length: 14 amino acids. V lost 8 bases and J lost 0, with 13 bases in between. In germline, CDR1 is MDHEN, CDR2 SYDVKM. The CDR3 DNA reads as TGTGCCAGCTTGGGGAGTAATCCTAACTATGGCTACACCTTC. Translating it yields CASLGSNPNYGYTF.

In nucleotides, the CDR3 is TGCGCCAGCAGACAGGGGACCACCAGCTATGGCTACACCTTC. Translating gives CASRQGTTSYGYTF. The chain has TRBV5-1 and TRBJ1-2; TRBD1 aligns across 7 bases. This CDR3 is 14 amino acids long. The trim removed 5 bases at V and 4 bases at J, leaving 8 bases unmatched. Germline assignment: CDR1 SGHRS and CDR2 YFSETQ.

The V gene is TRBV18, the J gene TRBJ1-1, with D possibly TRBD1 on 5 matching bases. Germline CDR1 reads KGHSH; CDR2 reads LQKENI. This CDR3 is built from 15 residues. V was trimmed by 2 bases and J by 0 bases, leaving 10 bases between them. Written as DNA, the CDR3 is TGTGCCAGCTCACCAGCAGGGTCTATGAACACTGAAGCTTTCTTT. Its protein is CASSPAGSMNTEAFF.

The rearrangement uses TRBV5-4 and TRBJ1-6; D might be TRBD1 (6 bases). There are 15 residues in the CDR3. Deletions cut 0 bases from V and 9 bases from J, with 13 bases between. Looked up from germline, CDR1 is SGHNT and CDR2 is YYREEE (reference sequence). The chain's CDR3 is CASSLERGAGSPLHF. In DNA form, the CDR3 reads TGTGCCAGCAGCTTGGAGCGGGGGGCAGGTTCACCCCTCCACTTT.

This clone was picked up one time. V and J are TRBV30 and TRBJ1-4; D possibly corresponds to TRBD1 (5 bases). The germline V and J ends were trimmed by 2 bases and 8 bases, with 12 bases remaining between them. The CDR3 sequence is 13 residues long. CDR1 is GTSNPN, CDR2 SVGIG, per germline (reference sequence). CDR3: CAWSRDGGEKLFF. DNA of the CDR3: TGTGCCTGGAGTCGGGACGGGGGGGAAAAACTGTTTTTT.

The chain links TRBV9 to TRBJ2-3; tentative D call: TRBD2 (5 bases). The CDR3 covers 18 residues. CDR1 and CDR2 from the germline V gene are SGDLS and YYNGEE. Trimming pared 3 bases from V and 5 bases from J, leaving 25 bases between. The CDR3 DNA is TGTGCCAGCAGCGACGGGGTCGGAGGAGCTAGCTTGGTAGATACGCAGTATTTT. It codes for CASSDGVGGASLVDTQYF.

The chain carries TRBV9 and TRBJ2-3; the D gene is possibly TRBD1 (5 bases). V dropped 0 bases and J dropped 4 bases, with 12 bases sitting between them. Per the germline V gene, CDR1 is SGDLS and CDR2 is YYNGEE. The CDR3 consists of 15 residues. Here the CDR3 reads CASSVVPGASDTQYF. DNA for the CDR3: TGTGCCAGCAGCGTAGTTCCTGGGGCATCAGATACGCAGTATTTT.

The chain links TRBV4-1 to TRBJ1-5; 7 bases map to TRBD1. This CDR3 contains 16 residues. V lost 2 bases, J lost 3 bases, and 7 bases stayed unmatched. Per the germline V gene, CDR1 is MGHRA and CDR2 is YSYEKL. The CDR3 spells CASSQYPTGDNQPQHF. The CDR3 nucleotides read TGCGCCAGCAGCCAATACCCAACAGGGGACAATCAGCCCCAGCATTTT.

The CDR3, as DNA: TGTGCCAGCAGTTACTCGACAATCTACGAGCAGTACTTC. As protein: CASSYSTIYEQYF. The V gene is TRBV6-6, the J gene TRBJ2-7; no definite D call. Germline V gives CDR1 MNHNY, CDR2 SVGAGI (reference sequence). The CDR3 sequence is 13 residues long. Trimming cost V 0 bases and J 3 bases, with 6 bases left between them.

On this clone: At one boundary the junction diverges from the germline segment, which might be a read error. Other DNA sequences in the same sample also yield this CDR3. The rearrangement uses TRBV27 and TRBJ1-2, with D possibly TRBD1 on 5 matching bases. This CDR3 is 16 amino acids long. Germline CDR1 reads MNHEY; CDR2 reads SMNVEV (reference sequence). CDR3 in amino acids: CASSLRSVGGDYGYTF. CDR3 DNA: TGCGCCAGCAGTTTAAGATCGGTCGGGGGAGACTATGGCTACACCTTC.